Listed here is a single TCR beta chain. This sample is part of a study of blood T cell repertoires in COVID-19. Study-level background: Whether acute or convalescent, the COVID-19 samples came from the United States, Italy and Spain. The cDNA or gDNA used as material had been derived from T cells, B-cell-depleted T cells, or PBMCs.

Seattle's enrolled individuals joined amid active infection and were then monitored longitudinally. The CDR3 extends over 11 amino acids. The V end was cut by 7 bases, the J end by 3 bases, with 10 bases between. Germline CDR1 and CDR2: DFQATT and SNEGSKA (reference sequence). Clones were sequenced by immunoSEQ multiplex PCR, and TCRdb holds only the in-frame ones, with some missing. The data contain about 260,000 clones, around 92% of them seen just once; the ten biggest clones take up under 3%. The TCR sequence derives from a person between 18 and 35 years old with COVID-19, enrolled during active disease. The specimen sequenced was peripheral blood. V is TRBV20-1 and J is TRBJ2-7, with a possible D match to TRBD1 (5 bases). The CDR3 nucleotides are TGCAGTGTTCAGGGCGGCTACGAGCAGTACTTC. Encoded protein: CSVQGGYEQYF.